These 27 T cell receptor beta chains were sequenced from one sample in a study of blood T cell repertoires in COVID-19. Profiled with immunoSEQ multiplex PCR; TCRdb holds only in-frame clones, not every one. The sample records 270,000 or so clones, roughly nine tenths being singletons. Sequencing was carried out using peripheral blood. These receptors were taken from a woman aged 40 to 50 who had recovered from COVID-19.

This chain connects TRBV30 to TRBJ1-6; 7 bases are a match to TRBD1. Trimming took 2 bases from V and 8 from J; bases not matched to a gene: 6. The germline CDR1 and CDR2 sequences are GTSNPN and SVGIG (reference sequence). This CDR3 has 14 amino acids. In nucleotides, the CDR3 is TGTGCCTGGAGTTTGGAGGGGGCCCATTCACCCCTCCACTTT. It is translated as CAWSLEGAHSPLHF.

Written as DNA, the CDR3 is TGTGCCAGCAGTTCCGGCGGGGAGCTGTTTTTT. Protein product: CASSSGGELFF. V and J are TRBV5-6 and TRBJ2-2; D remains ambiguous. The V gene's germline CDR1 is SGHDT and CDR2 YYEEEE. CDR3 length: 11 residues. V was cut by 5 bases and J by 7 bases, with 6 bases left in between.

Turning to this clone: An end of the junction does not agree with germline; a read error may underlie this. The chain has TRBV19 and TRBJ2-5; D call uncertain. There are 11 residues in the CDR3. CDR1 LNHDA and CDR2 SQIVND come from the germline V gene (reference sequence). CDR3 in DNA: TGTGCCAGTAATTTCCCTGACAACATGGACTTC. Its protein is CASNFPDNMDF.

The chain is built from TRBV4-1 and TRBJ2-3; 10 positions agree with TRBD2. Germline assignment: CDR1 MGHRA and CDR2 YSYEKL. Trimming took 4 bases from V and 1 from J; bases not matched to a gene: 2. The CDR3 covers 15 residues. CDR3 loop: CASSLLAGGTDTQYF. The CDR3 region has the DNA TGCGCCAGCAGCCTCCTAGCGGGAGGCACAGATACGCAGTATTTT.

The rearrangement links TRBV24-1 to TRBJ2-3; no firm D call. The V end lost 9 bases, the J end lost 2 bases, and 8 bases lay between the germline ends. The CDR3 totals 12 residues. Germline assignment: CDR1 KGHDR and CDR2 SFDVKD. As DNA, the CDR3 is TGTGCCACCTCCAGTAACACAGATACGCAGTATTTT. It yields the protein CATSSNTDTQYF.

The chain couples TRBV19 to TRBJ2-6; 7 bases are a match to TRBD1. With V trimmed by 9 bases and J by 2 bases, 7 bases remained unmatched. The germline CDR1 and CDR2 sequences are LNHDA and SQIVND (reference sequence). The CDR3 covers 15 residues. Written as DNA, the CDR3 is TGTGCCAGCCAACAGACAGGGACTGGGGCCAACGTCCTGACTTTC. This gives the protein CASQQTGTGANVLTF.

The chain is built from TRBV5-5 and TRBJ2-1; D is perhaps TRBD2 (6 bases). The V end was cut by 3 bases, the J end by 0 bases, with 10 bases between. Looked up from germline, CDR1 is SGHKS and CDR2 is YYEKEE (reference sequence). The CDR3 runs 15 residues. The CDR3 coding sequence is TGTGCCAGCAGCTCACTGGGGGGCTCCTACAATGAGCAGTTCTTC. Translation gives CASSSLGGSYNEQFF. The full variable domain, completed using reference TRBV5-5 and TRBJ2-1, is DAGVTQSPTHLIKTRGQQVTLRCSPISGHKSVSWYQQVLGQGPQFIFQYYEKEERGRGNFPDRFSARQFPNYSSELNVNALLLGDSALYLCASSSLGGSYNEQFFGPGTRLTVL.

The sample holds one count of this clone. V is TRBV15 and J is TRBJ1-1; no clear D. This CDR3 has 15 residues. V lost 2 bases and J lost 1, with 11 bases in between. Germline V lookup: CDR1 LNHNV, CDR2 YYDKDF (reference sequence). CDR3 sequence: CATSRSKTGNTEAFF. The CDR3 coding sequence is TGTGCCACCAGCAGATCCAAAACGGGGAACACTGAAGCTTTCTTT.

V and J are TRBV9 and TRBJ2-3, with 7 bases that match TRBD2. The CDR3 sequence is 15 residues long. CDR1 and CDR2 from the germline V gene are SGDLS and YYNGEE. Losses at the gene ends were 1 base for V and 4 bases for J; bases not matched to a gene: 6. This CDR3 is CASSVLVAGADTQYF. In DNA form, the CDR3 reads TGTGCCAGCAGCGTACTTGTAGCGGGCGCAGATACGCAGTATTTT.

This rearrangement joins TRBV6-5 to TRBJ1-3, with a weak D call TRBD1 (5 bases). Trimming took off 2 bases at V and 0 bases at J, with 11 bases between the two ends. Germline V gene sequence: CDR1 MNHEY, CDR2 SVGAGI. There are 16 residues in the CDR3. The CDR3 loop is CASSYLRQNSGNTIYF. CDR3 nucleotides: TGTGCCAGCAGTTACCTACGACAGAACTCTGGAAACACCATATATTTT.

J is TRBJ2-7 and V is TRBV10-2; 7 nucleotides agree with TRBD2. Trimming removed 2 bases from V and 1 base from J; junction bases left unmatched: 5. The CDR3 spans 15 residues. Germline CDR1 and CDR2: WSHSY and SAAADI. In DNA, the CDR3 is TGCGCCAGCAGTGAGATCGCGGGAGCGTCCTACGAGCAGTACGTC. This gives the protein CASSEIAGASYEQYV.

This chain joins TRBV7-9 and TRBJ2-5, with 7 bases aligning to TRBD1. Germline CDR1 and CDR2: SEHNR and FQNEAQ (reference sequence). The CDR3 covers 16 residues. The V segment lost 5 bases and the J segment 4 bases; nucleotides outside the gene matches: 13. CDR3 sequence reads: CASSPPGRGLRETQYF. The CDR3, as DNA: TGTGCCAGCAGCCCGCCAGGTAGGGGGCTTCGAGAGACCCAGTACTTC.

The table lists this clone with a few counts. The rearrangement joins TRBV9 to TRBJ2-6, with a weak D call TRBD1 (5 bases). Trimming took 3 bases from V and 2 from J, leaving 9 bases between them. This CDR3 has 15 residues. In germline, CDR1 is SGDLS, CDR2 YYNGEE. CDR3 amino acids: CASSGPRAGANVLTF. In DNA, the CDR3 is TGTGCCAGCAGCGGACCCAGGGCTGGGGCCAACGTCCTGACTTTC.

The gene calls are TRBV10-3 and TRBJ1-1; 11 nucleotides agree with TRBD1. This CDR3 contains 14 residues. Germline lookup yields CDR1 ENHRY and CDR2 SYGVKD. V trimming: 8 bases; J trimming: 3 bases; junction bases outside the gene matches: 5. CDR3 protein: CAIGPGQGDTEAFF. CDR3 coding DNA: TGTGCCATCGGCCCGGGACAGGGGGACACTGAAGCTTTCTTT.

The chain couples TRBV25-1 to TRBJ2-5; 10 nucleotides match TRBD2. This CDR3 spans 15 amino acids. Trimming took 3 bases from V and 5 from J; bases not matched to a gene: 6. Germline assignment: CDR1 MGHDK and CDR2 SYGVNS. Here the CDR3 DNA reads TGTGCCAGCAGTGATCGAGCGGGAGGGGGGGAGACCCAGTACTTC. It specifies CASSDRAGGGETQYF.

This chain links TRBV9 with TRBJ2-5; TRBD1 matches 9 bases. CDR1 and CDR2 (germline): SGDLS, YYNGEE. The CDR3 has 15 amino acids. J gave up 8 bases and V 0 bases, and 8 bases lay outside the gene matches. The CDR3 spells CASSVEGQGRGTQYF. The CDR3 DNA reads as TGTGCCAGCAGCGTAGAGGGACAGGGAAGAGGCACCCAGTACTTC.

The chain has TRBV30 and TRBJ2-1; 9 bases agree with TRBD2. CDR1 and CDR2 (germline): GTSNPN, SVGIG (reference sequence). The CDR3 runs to 15 residues. J lost 9 bases, V lost 2 bases, and 11 bases had no gene match. The CDR3 sequence: CAWSFGGRAASEQFF. CDR3 DNA: TGTGCCTGGAGTTTCGGCGGGAGGGCCGCGAGTGAGCAGTTCTTC.

The chain carries TRBV27 and TRBJ1-1, with a tentative D call TRBD1 (5 bases). V gave up 2 bases and J gave up 5 bases, with 18 bases separating them. Germline V gene lookup returns CDR1 MNHEY and CDR2 SMNVEV (reference sequence). The CDR3 covers 16 residues. The CDR3 coding sequence is TGTGCCAGCAGTTTAAGGGACGATTGGAGGGGAACTGAAGCTTTCTTT. Protein sequence: CASSLRDDWRGTEAFF.

Many counts were recorded for this clone. V is TRBV6-2 or TRBV6-3 and J is TRBJ2-1; 10 bases align to TRBD2. The CDR3 runs 15 residues. Germline V gene sequence: CDR1 MNHEY, CDR2 SVGEGT. Trimming took 6 bases from V and 0 from J; bases not matched to a gene: 2. This chain's CDR3 is CASSASGGSYNEQFF. CDR3 DNA sequence: TGTGCCAGCAGCGCTAGCGGGGGCTCCTACAATGAGCAGTTCTTC.

This chain joins TRBV19 and TRBJ1-2; TRBD1 agrees at 10 bases. V gave up 5 bases and J gave up 7 bases; unmatched junction bases: 7. CDR1 and CDR2 (germline): LNHDA, SQIVND (reference sequence). This CDR3 has 14 amino acids. In DNA, the CDR3 is TGTGCCAGTAGTGCCCGACAGGGGGCGGGTGGCTACACCTTC. Encoded protein: CASSARQGAGGYTF.

The chain recombines TRBV27 with TRBJ1-1; D may be TRBD1 (5 bases). The CDR3 spans 14 residues. V lost 1 base and J 6 bases, leaving 12 bases between the germline ends. Per germline, CDR1 MNHEY and CDR2 SMNVEV (reference sequence). CDR3 sequence (DNA): TGTGCCAGCAGTTTATTTTTTCAGGGCCCTGAAGCTTTCTTT. Translating it yields CASSLFFQGPEAFF.

The chain is built from TRBV11-2 and TRBJ2-1; 9 bases agree with TRBD1. The CDR3 loop spans 17 amino acids. With 0 bases clipped from V and 8 bases from J, the junction kept 11 bases outside the gene matches. Germline CDR1 reads SGHAT; CDR2 reads FQNNGV. CDR3 residues: CASSLERTDRGGHEQFF. The CDR3, as DNA: TGTGCCAGCAGCTTAGAGCGAACCGACAGGGGGGGCCATGAGCAGTTCTTC.

The rearrangement joins TRBV10-3 to TRBJ1-6; D remains ambiguous. CDR3 length: 16 amino acids. The V gene lost 2 bases and the J gene lost 7 bases, with 15 bases spanning the gap. Germline V gene lookup returns CDR1 ENHRY and CDR2 SYGVKD. The CDR3 sequence is CAISEGSGFPNSPLHF. DNA for the CDR3: TGTGCCATCAGTGAGGGGTCGGGGTTCCCAAATTCACCCCTCCACTTT.

The rearrangement uses TRBV18 and TRBJ2-7; D possibly corresponds to TRBD1 (7 bases). Trimming cost V 6 bases and J 1 base, with 13 bases left between them. The length of the CDR3 is 14 residues. The germline CDR1 and CDR2 sequences are KGHSH and LQKENI. The CDR3 loop is CASSPGDSSYEQYF. For the CDR3, the DNA is TGTGCCAGCTCTCCGGGGGACAGTTCCTACGAGCAGTACTTC.

The CDR3 loop reads CASSNIGETQYF. CDR3 nucleotides: TGTGCCAGCAGTAATATCGGGGAGACCCAGTACTTC. The V and J genes are TRBV6-2 or TRBV6-3 and TRBJ2-5; D uncertain. Between the trimmed V and J ends, which lost 5 bases and 5 bases, there was a span of 9 bases. CDR1 MNHEY and CDR2 SVGEGT come from the germline V gene. This CDR3 comprises 12 residues.

This clone showed up just a few times. V usage is TRBV19 and J usage is TRBJ1-5; the D gene is possibly TRBD1 (5 bases). V shed 7 bases and J shed 1 base, with 11 bases lying between them. Germline V CDR1 and CDR2: LNHDA, SQIVND (reference sequence). This CDR3 has 14 residues. CDR3 sequence reads: CASNFRGSNQPQHF. The CDR3 DNA is TGTGCCAGTAACTTTCGGGGGAGCAATCAGCCCCAGCATTTT.

As concerns this clone: This sample includes further DNA sequences coding for the same CDR3. The chain is built from TRBV28 and TRBJ1-5; D is unclear. The germline CDR1 and CDR2 sequences are MDHEN and SYDVKM. Trimming took off 6 bases at V and 4 bases at J, with 4 bases between the two ends. The CDR3 contains 11 residues. The CDR3 coding sequence is TGTGCCAGCAGCCAAAATCAGCCCCAGCATTTT. Translating it yields CASSQNQPQHF.